Listed below are T cell receptor beta chains from one sample, sequenced in a study of CD8 T cells in ankylosing spondylitis. TCRdb recomputed calls from the 5' RACE reads with MiXCR, one row per CDR3 protein. The sample includes 240,000 or so distinct CDR3 sequences, approximately 9% seen only once; the top ten take 6.8%. The source material was blood, either unsorted or a sorted T cell fraction (not recorded which). The receptors come from a male donor with ankylosing spondylitis or in good health (not recorded which). CDR3s include the opening cysteine and the closing phenylalanine or tryptophan. D genes are given only for firm matches. Some rows have no size entry. The others give once, few or many, or a class for an expanded clone.

V	size	D	J	DNA	CDR3
TRBV7-7	many	NA	TRBJ2-2	TGTGCTAGCAGTGCGGATGAAGTTTTCGGGGAGCTGTTTTTT	CASSADEVFGELFF
TRBV7-9	many	NA	TRBJ2-7	TGTGCCAGCAGAAGGGACACTCTCTCCTACGAGCAGTACTTC	CASRRDTLSYEQYF
TRBV12-3/TRBV12-4	many	NA	TRBJ1-1	TGTGCCAGCAGTTTGACTGAAGCTTTCTTT	CASSLTEAFF
TRBV20-1	many	TRBD1	TRBJ2-7	TGCAGTGCTGGCAAAACCGGACAGGGCGCCACCTACGAGCAGTACTTC	CSAGKTGQGATYEQYF
TRBV9	many	NA	TRBJ2-5	TGTGCCAGCAGCGCCCCCTCAGTAGGGTGGGATTTGGAAGAGACCCAGTACTTC	CASSAPSVGWDLEETQYF
TRBV6-1	many	TRBD1	TRBJ1-1	TGTGCCAGCAGCCCCCCGCGGGACAGGGGGACGAACACTGAAGCTTTCTTT	CASSPPRDRGTNTEAFF
TRBV9	many	NA	TRBJ2-7	TGTGCCAGCAGCGTTAGTGGGGACACCTTCTCCTACGAGCAGTACTTC	CASSVSGDTFSYEQYF
TRBV7-8	many	NA	TRBJ2-3	TGTGCCAGCAGCTTAGTGGGGGGATCAGATACGCAGTATTTT	CASSLVGGSDTQYF
TRBV5-1	many	TRBD1	TRBJ2-7	TGCGCCAGCAGCTCCCGGGACAGAGGCTACGAGCAGTACTTC	CASSSRDRGYEQYF
TRBV7-9	many	NA	TRBJ2-3	TGTGCCAGCGGTATGGGAGATACGCAGTATTTT	CASGMGDTQYF
TRBV7-2	NA	TRBD1	TRBJ2-7	TGCGCCAGCAGTCCCAAGTTGGGACAGGGAAACGAGCAGTACTTC	CASSPKLGQGNEQYF
TRBV20-1	many	TRBD1	TRBJ2-7	TGCAGTGCTAGAATACAGGGGAACTACGAGCAGTACTTC	CSARIQGNYEQYF
TRBV4-3	few	NA	TRBJ2-2	TGCGCCAGCAGCCAAGATCACGGGGACTCCGGGGAGCTGTTTTTT	CASSQDHGDSGELFF
TRBV7-9	NA	TRBD1	TRBJ2-1	TGTGCCAGCAGCCCTGGACAGGGGATCAATGAGCAGTTCTTC	CASSPGQGINEQFF
TRBV20-1	many	TRBD1	TRBJ2-1	TGCAGTGCCCCCGGACAGGGGAGCTCCTACAATGAGCAGTTCTTC	CSAPGQGSSYNEQFF
TRBV6-1	NA	NA	TRBJ1-2	TGTGCCAGCAGCGACGCATGGGCAGGGTGGAACTATGGCTACACCTTC	CASSDAWAGWNYGYTF
TRBV4-2	many	NA	TRBJ2-7	TGTGCCAGCAGCCGGGTACGGGGCCAGGGCGTCTACGAGCAGTACTTC	CASSRVRGQGVYEQYF
TRBV5-5	many	NA	TRBJ2-7	TGTGCCAGCAGCTTGGGACGAGGTCCTAACTACGAGCAGTACTTC	CASSLGRGPNYEQYF
TRBV15	many	NA	TRBJ1-5	TGTGCCACCAGCAGAGATCGCGGGGACCCTAGCAATCAGCCCCAGCATTTT	CATSRDRGDPSNQPQHF
TRBV19	many	NA	TRBJ2-3	TGTGCCAGTAGTTCGACGGGTTCTGAGGGGCAGTATTTT	CASSSTGSEGQYF
TRBV4-2	few	NA	TRBJ1-1	TGTGCCAGCAGCCACTCGGGGGTGGGAAACACTGAAGCTTTCTTT	CASSHSGVGNTEAFF
TRBV9	few	TRBD1	TRBJ1-4	TGTGCCAGCAGCCTCCACGGGACAGCGCGAGAAAAACTGTTTTTT	CASSLHGTAREKLFF
TRBV7-2	many	TRBD1	TRBJ2-1	TGTGCCAGCACACAACAGGGGGCATCCTACAATGAGCAGTTCTTC	CASTQQGASYNEQFF
TRBV27	NA	NA	TRBJ1-1	TGTGCCAGCAGCCCCCGCCCACAGGATTCTATGAACACTGAAGCTTTCTTT	CASSPRPQDSMNTEAFF
TRBV20-1	many	TRBD1	TRBJ2-3	TGCAGTGCTCCCTCGAGACAGGGGGGAAATACGCAGTATTTT	CSAPSRQGGNTQYF
TRBV20-1	few	NA	TRBJ1-5	TGCAGTGCTAAGGGAGGTGATTTGACTCAGCCCCAGCATTTT	CSAKGGDLTQPQHF
TRBV7-9	few	NA	TRBJ1-3	TGTGCCAGCAGCCAAGCGGAGCAGGGTCAGCCTGGAAACACCATATATTTT	CASSQAEQGQPGNTIYF
TRBV6-2/TRBV6-3	many	NA	TRBJ1-5	TGTGCCAGCAGTTACTCGGGGGGTGATAGCAATCAGCCCCAGCATTTT	CASSYSGGDSNQPQHF
TRBV20-1	many	NA	TRBJ2-3	TGCAGTGCTACTCCCCCAGGGAGCACAGATACGCAGTATTTT	CSATPPGSTDTQYF
TRBV12-3/TRBV12-4	NA	TRBD1	TRBJ2-7	TGTGCCACCAGTTTAGACAGGGGCTACGAGCAGTACTTC	CATSLDRGYEQYF
TRBV12-3/TRBV12-4	many	NA	TRBJ2-7	TGTGCCAGCAGTCCTAGACTAGTATTCGAGCAGTACTTC	CASSPRLVFEQYF
TRBV12-3/TRBV12-4	many	TRBD1	TRBJ2-5	TGTGCCAGCACCACAGGGGCCGGGACAGAGACCCAGTACTTC	CASTTGAGTETQYF
TRBV12-3/TRBV12-4	few	NA	TRBJ1-5	TGTGCCAGCAGTTCTCCTTCGGGCAGAGCGCGCAATCAGCCCCAGCATTTT	CASSSPSGRARNQPQHF
TRBV20-1	many	TRBD1	TRBJ2-7	TGCAGTGCTCCTGGACAGGCTGACGAGCAGTACTTC	CSAPGQADEQYF
TRBV20-1	many	TRBD1	TRBJ2-1	TGCAGTGCTAGACCGGACAGGGATGACAATGAGCAGTTCTTC	CSARPDRDDNEQFF
TRBV12-3/TRBV12-4	many	NA	TRBJ2-1	TGTGCCAGCAGTTTAGCGGTGGGCTACAATGAGCAGTTCTTC	CASSLAVGYNEQFF
TRBV7-9	many	NA	TRBJ2-3	TGTGCCAGCAGCTTAACGAACCCCATCCCAGATACGCAGTATTTT	CASSLTNPIPDTQYF
TRBV20-1	many	TRBD2	TRBJ2-3	TGCAGTGCTCCCCTGGGACTAGCGGCTAGCACAGATACGCAGTATTTT	CSAPLGLAASTDTQYF
TRBV6-1	many	TRBD1	TRBJ2-4	TGTGCCAGCAGCCCACCCCATCGGACAGGTGGTAATTGGTACTTC	CASSPPHRTGGNWYF
TRBV11-2	many	NA	TRBJ2-1	TGTGCCAGCAGCCGGCCTAGCTCTTATGTGGGGCAGTTCTTC	CASSRPSSYVGQFF
TRBV7-9	NA	TRBD1	TRBJ1-5	TGTGCCAGCAGCTTAGACCCGGGACAGGGGGCCCATCAGCCCCAGCATTTT	CASSLDPGQGAHQPQHF
TRBV12-3/TRBV12-4	many	TRBD2	TRBJ2-3	TGTGCCAGCAGTTTGAGCGGGGGGGCAGGGGATACGCAGTATTTT	CASSLSGGAGDTQYF
TRBV11-3	NA	TRBD1	TRBJ2-5	TGTGCCAGCAGCCGATTTGGGACAGGGGGCGAGGAGACCCAGTACTTC	CASSRFGTGGEETQYF
TRBV12-5	NA	TRBD1	TRBJ2-7	TGTGCTAGTGGTGTGACAGGGACCACCTACGAGCAGTACTTC	CASGVTGTTYEQYF
TRBV20-1	many	NA	TRBJ2-7	TGCAGTGCCAAGAGGGGCTCCTACGAGCAGTACTTC	CSAKRGSYEQYF
TRBV3-1	NA	TRBD2	TRBJ2-1	TGTGCCAGCAGCCCGGAGCGGGAGGGCCTAAGGCGGTTCTTC	CASSPEREGLRRFF
TRBV28	many	NA	TRBJ1-2	TGTGCCAGCAGTCCCGGGTCCCTTTCTTATGGCTACACCTTC	CASSPGSLSYGYTF
TRBV12-3/TRBV12-4	NA	NA	TRBJ2-3	TGTGCCAGCAGTCTCGACTTCACAGATACGCAGTATTTT	CASSLDFTDTQYF
TRBV3-1	many	NA	TRBJ2-5	TGTGCCAGCAGTCAACGGAAGACTATTGGATGGGAGACCCAGTACTTC	CASSQRKTIGWETQYF
TRBV30	NA	TRBD2	TRBJ2-2	TGTGCCTGGAGGCCCGGGGGGAGCGGGGAGCTGTTTTTT	CAWRPGGSGELFF
TRBV7-2	few	TRBD2	TRBJ2-7	TGTGCCAGCAGCTTAGCTAGCGGGAGCCCCTACGAGCAGTACTTC	CASSLASGSPYEQYF